This T cell receptor beta chain was sequenced during a study of OX40 agonist ivuxolimab in advanced cancers. Broader study findings: Partial responders at 0.1-3.0 mg/kg had among the lowest clonal expansion.

Method: immunoSEQ multiplex PCR; TCRdb's copy keeps in-frame clones and lacks some. This sample has tens of thousands of clones; 70% to 85% occur once, and the top ten carry over 3%. Trimming removed 1 base from V and 8 bases from J, with 7 bases in between. The CDR3 covers 12 residues. Looked up from germline, CDR1 is LNHDA and CDR2 is SQIVND (reference sequence). About this clone: Its antigen is not known.

The chain is built from TRBV19 and TRBJ2-3; maybe TRBD1 (5 bases). The source material was CD4+ or CD8+ T cells sorted from blood, sampled in a trial of the OX40 agonist ivuxolimab. The TCR sequence derives from an adult with an advanced solid tumor such as melanoma, head and neck, liver or kidney cancer. Here the CDR3 DNA reads TGTGCCAGTAGTATAGCCCAGGGTACGCAGTATTTT. It yields the protein CASSIAQGTQYF.